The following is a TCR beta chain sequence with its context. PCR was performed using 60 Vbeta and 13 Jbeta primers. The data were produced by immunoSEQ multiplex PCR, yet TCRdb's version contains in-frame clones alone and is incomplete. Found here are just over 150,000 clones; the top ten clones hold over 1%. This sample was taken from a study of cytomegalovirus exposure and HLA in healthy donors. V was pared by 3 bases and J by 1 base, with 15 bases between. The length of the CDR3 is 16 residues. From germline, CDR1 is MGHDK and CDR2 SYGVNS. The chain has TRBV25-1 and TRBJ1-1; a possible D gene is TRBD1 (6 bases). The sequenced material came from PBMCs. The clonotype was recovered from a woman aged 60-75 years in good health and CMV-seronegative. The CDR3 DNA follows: TGTGCCAGCAGTGAGACGTTGGGAGGGGGGAACACTGAAGCTTTCTTT. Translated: CASSETLGGGNTEAFF.